This is a list of T cell receptor beta chains from one sample in a study of cytomegalovirus exposure and HLA in healthy donors. The data were produced by immunoSEQ multiplex PCR, yet TCRdb's version contains in-frame clones alone and is incomplete. The sample includes 130,000 or so clones, 80% to 85% of them seen just once. Sequenced material: PBMCs. These receptors all stem from a woman aged 40 to 49 in good health and CMV-seronegative. Each CDR3 is given with its conserved first and last residue. Each record gives: CDR3 protein, clone size, D gene, V gene. D genes are given only for firm matches. A row's size may be missing; if present it is once, few, many or a size class.

CASSQLAEEQYF | NA | TRBD2 | TRBV18
CASSELAGGPDTQYF | NA | TRBD2 | TRBV6-1
CASSKGVSRQSKTEAFF | NA | NA | TRBV21-1
CASSTGTSQETQYF | once | TRBD2 | TRBV19
CASSYSIGGTNYGYTF | NA | NA | TRBV6-6
CASSFGLASSGNTIYF | NA | NA | TRBV5-1
CASSGTGTRRPGELFF | NA | TRBD2 | TRBV25-1
CASSRDRQHQNTEAFF | NA | NA | TRBV18
CASSPVGSDEQFF | NA | NA | TRBV5-4
CASSYRPGMNTEAFF | few | NA | TRBV6-5
CASSESVLAGTYEQYF | NA | TRBD2 | TRBV6-1
CASSHGDTRFRTF | NA | NA | TRBV7-2
CASSEWAGQGSEKLFF | NA | TRBD1 | TRBV25-1
CASSSRQGWDQPQHF | NA | TRBD1 | TRBV5-6
CASSPDPAGVDTQYF | NA | NA | TRBV5-6
CASSYERGANVLTF | few | NA | TRBV5-1
CASRPHRGYGYTF | NA | TRBD1 | TRBV19
CASSLGGLAEYNEQFF | NA | TRBD2 | TRBV5-4
CASSPRRGAYEQYF | NA | NA | TRBV7-2
CASSPLATGGSGNTIYF | NA | NA | TRBV11-2
CACRSRLGFQETQYF | NA | NA | TRBV6-1
CASSFGRGREINEQFF | NA | TRBD1 | TRBV11-1
CASSKAGPNTEAFF | NA | NA | TRBV5-1
CASSGRVGYEQYF | NA | NA | TRBV18
CATKRATYEQYF | NA | NA | TRBV28
CASIRTGRNTEAFF | NA | TRBD1 | TRBV19
CASSPESYEQYF | NA | NA | TRBV18
CASSDPFRLAGYNEQFF | NA | TRBD2 | TRBV2
CSVGRGVGETQYF | NA | NA | TRBV29-1
CASSTGSGYTF | once | NA | TRBV25-1
CASKRTVLQETQYF | NA | NA | TRBV2
CASSIDRGGNQPQHF | NA | NA | TRBV19
CASERVPRGLSTGYTF | NA | NA | TRBV2
CSSSLDLRRSYNEQFF | NA | NA | TRBV7-9
CASSLAGVTYEQYF | few | NA | TRBV4-1